The source of this T cell receptor (beta chain) is a study of T cell repertoires in cytomegalovirus infection. The wider study: Well-studied HLA-B-restricted epitopes and recently identified HLA-C-restricted epitopes of CMV were both used in the study. Public TCR beta signatures marked donors with CMV infection and the matching HLA.

A remark on this clonotype: The antigen is unknown.

TCRdb itself ran the reads through MiXCR, one entry per CDR3 protein. The sample lists about 85,000 distinct CDR3 sequences, 45% to 50% seen once, with 93% in the top ten. Overall study results and limits: CMV-specific HLA-C-restricted TCR beta clonotypes dominated the ex vivo response. Cumulated frequencies of public TCR beta families served to identify carriers of CMV plus the relevant HLA.

The receptor's source is a human donor in good health (CMV status not recorded). Some clones in this sample may be carry-over from other donors' samples. Here the sequenced sample was CD8+ T cells from cultured PBMCs, taken from culture after CMV antigen stimulation.

CDR3 sequence: CASTWGTGYEAFF. CDR3 nucleotides: TGTGCCAGCACCTGGGGGACAGGGTATGAAGCTTTCTTT. The V and J genes are TRBV6-5 and TRBJ1-1, with 9 bases fitting TRBD1. Trimming at V came to 7 bases and at J to 7 bases, leaving 7 bases not matched to a gene. The CDR3 is 13 residues long. Germline CDR1 reads MNHEY; CDR2 reads SVGAGI.